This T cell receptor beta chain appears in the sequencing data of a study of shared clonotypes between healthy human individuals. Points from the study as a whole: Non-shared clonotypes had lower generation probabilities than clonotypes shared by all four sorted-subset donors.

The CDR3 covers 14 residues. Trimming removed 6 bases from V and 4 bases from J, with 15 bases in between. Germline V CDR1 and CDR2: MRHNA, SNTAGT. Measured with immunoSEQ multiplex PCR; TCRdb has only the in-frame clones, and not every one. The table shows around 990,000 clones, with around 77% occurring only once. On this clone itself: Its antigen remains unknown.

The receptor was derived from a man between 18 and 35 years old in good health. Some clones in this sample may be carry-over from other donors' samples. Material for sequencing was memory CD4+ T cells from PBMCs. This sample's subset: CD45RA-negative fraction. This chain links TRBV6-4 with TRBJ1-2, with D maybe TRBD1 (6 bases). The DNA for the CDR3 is TGTGCCAGCAGCCCGGGGGGCCGGACCTATGGCTACACCTTC. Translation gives CASSPGGRTYGYTF.